Listed here are 24 T cell receptor beta chains from one sample, sequenced in a study of technical replicates of blood from a few donors. Produced via immunoSEQ multiplex PCR; TCRdb's table is partial and in-frame only. Of 95,000 to 100,000 clones in the sample, under 97% are singletons; the top ten hold 0.2% to 0.25%. The source material was T cells isolated from PBMCs. These receptors came from a human donor in good health.

This clone was observed a single time. Written as DNA, the CDR3 is TGCGCCAGCAGCCAAGCTAAGCGGGGAAACCAAGAGACCCAGTACTTC. Protein sequence: CASSQAKRGNQETQYF. This chain links TRBV4-1 with TRBJ2-5, with 7 bases that match TRBD2. CDR3 length: 16 residues. Losses at the gene ends were 1 base for V and 0 bases for J; bases not matched to a gene: 5. Germline assignment: CDR1 MGHRA and CDR2 YSYEKL.

The rearrangement uses TRBV6-5 and TRBJ2-1, with D maybe TRBD2 (5 bases). The length of the CDR3 is 12 residues. Germline assignment: CDR1 MNHEY and CDR2 SVGAGI. Trimming pared 1 base from V and 10 bases from J, leaving 8 bases between. This CDR3 is CASSYWAGEQFF. In DNA form, the CDR3 reads TGTGCCAGCAGTTACTGGGCGGGCGAGCAGTTCTTC.

This chain links TRBV9 with TRBJ2-1, with 11 bases fitting TRBD2. V lost 4 bases, J lost 8 bases, and 14 bases stayed unmatched. The CDR3 sequence is 17 residues long. Germline CDR1 SGDLS, CDR2 YYNGEE. CDR3 DNA: TGTGCCAGCAGCCCACGCCGAACTAGCGGGAGAGGTCATGAGCAGTTCTTC. Translating it yields CASSPRRTSGRGHEQFF. Together with reference TRBV9 and TRBJ2-1, the CDR3 gives the full variable domain: DSGVTQTPKHLITATGQRVTLRCSPRSGDLSVYWYQQSLDQGLQFLIQYYNGEERAKGNILERFSAQQFPDLHSELNLSSLELGDSALYFCASSPRRTSGRGHEQFFGPGTRLTVL.

This chain links TRBV4-2 with TRBJ2-2, with 9 bases lining up with TRBD1. Germline CDR1 reads LGHNA; CDR2 reads YNFKEQ. V dropped 3 bases and J dropped 5; count of bases not matched to a gene: 7. The CDR3 is 16 residues long. CDR3 in DNA: TGTGCCAGCAGCCAGGAACAGGGGGCAGGAACCGGGGAGCTGTTTTTT. Amino acid sequence: CASSQEQGAGTGELFF.

This sequence joins TRBV11-2 and TRBJ1-1; D is perhaps TRBD1 (5 bases). V was pared by 4 bases and J by 1 base, with 7 bases between. The CDR3 is 13 amino acids. Germline V gives CDR1 SGHAT, CDR2 FQNNGV. The DNA of the CDR3 is TGTGCCAGCAGCTCCGACAGGAACACTGAAGCTTTCTTT. Amino acids: CASSSDRNTEAFF.

The chain links TRBV28 to TRBJ2-2; maybe TRBD2 (5 bases). This CDR3 is 15 amino acids long. CDR1 is MDHEN, CDR2 SYDVKM, per germline. The V gene lost 7 bases and the J gene lost 2 bases, with 14 bases spanning the gap. For the CDR3, the DNA is TGTGCCAGCATAGGTGGGAGTATTAACACCGGGGAGCTGTTTTTT. Translation: CASIGGSINTGELFF.

This chain connects TRBV5-1 to TRBJ2-7; 16 positions match TRBD2. The CDR3 contains 18 residues. The germline V gene encodes CDR1 SGHRS and CDR2 YFSETQ. Unmatched junction bases numbered 9, after V lost 4 bases and J lost 2 bases. CDR3 sequence: CASSKNPGTSGRAYEQYF. In DNA, the CDR3 is TGCGCCAGCAGCAAAAACCCGGGGACTAGCGGGAGGGCCTACGAGCAGTACTTC.

CDR3: CASSLLTSGRAYEQYF. The CDR3 DNA reads TGTGCCAGCAGCTTGCTGACTAGCGGGAGAGCCTACGAGCAGTACTTC. This chain links TRBV5-6 with TRBJ2-7; 12 positions match TRBD2. This CDR3 is 16 amino acids long. With V trimmed by 1 base and J by 2 bases, 4 bases remained unmatched. Germline V gives CDR1 SGHDT, CDR2 YYEEEE.

The chain links TRBV7-9 to TRBJ1-1, with D tentatively TRBD1 (6 bases). The length of the CDR3 is 13 residues. The germline CDR1 and CDR2 sequences are SEHNR and FQNEAQ (reference sequence). V was cut by 3 bases and J by 6 bases, with 11 bases left in between. CDR3 nucleotides: TGTGCCAGCAGCTTTCAGGGGAGCCCTGAAGCTTTCTTT. This codes for CASSFQGSPEAFF.

This clone was seen a single time. The chain combines TRBV5-1 with TRBJ2-5; 10 bases match TRBD1. CDR1 and CDR2 from the germline V gene are SGHRS and YFSETQ. This CDR3 contains 15 residues. Losses at the gene ends were 2 bases for V and 3 bases for J; bases not matched to a gene: 4. For the CDR3, the DNA is TGCGCCAGCAGCTTAACGGGGACAGGGGAAGAGACCCAGTACTTC. Encoded protein: CASSLTGTGEETQYF.

The CDR3 region is CASFRGDGYEQYF. The CDR3 DNA sequence: TGTGCCAGTTTTCGGGGAGATGGCTACGAGCAGTACTTC. V is TRBV2 and J is TRBJ2-7, with D possibly being TRBD2 (5 bases). The CDR3 sequence is 13 residues long. Germline assignment: CDR1 SNHLY and CDR2 FYNNEI. The V and J ends lost 9 bases and 3 bases respectively, with 15 bases between them.

This chain uses TRBV30 with TRBJ2-7, with 7 bases matching TRBD1. This CDR3 spans 12 amino acids. CDR1 and CDR2 from the germline V gene are GTSNPN and SVGIG (reference sequence). V was clipped by 1 base and J by 6 bases; unmatched bases: 3. CDR3 amino acids: CAWSATGIEQYF. In DNA form, the CDR3 reads TGTGCCTGGAGTGCGACAGGGATCGAGCAGTACTTC.

The CDR3 loop is CASSSLPRTGRGENEQFF. The CDR3 coding sequence is TGTGCCAGCAGTTCTCTCCCACGGACAGGGAGAGGAGAGAATGAGCAGTTCTTC. The rearrangement uses TRBV7-9 and TRBJ2-1; 8 positions agree with TRBD1. Per the germline V gene, CDR1 is SEHNR and CDR2 is FQNEAQ (reference sequence). The V segment lost 6 bases and the J segment 7 bases; nucleotides outside the gene matches: 20. The CDR3 is 18 amino acids.

The rearrangement joins TRBV9 to TRBJ2-3, with D possibly matching TRBD2 (6 bases). The CDR3 totals 15 residues. Looked up from germline, CDR1 is SGDLS and CDR2 is YYNGEE. Between the trimmed V and J ends, which lost 2 bases and 3 bases, there was a span of 13 bases. DNA for the CDR3: TGTGCCAGCAGCGTTTTCGGGAGTGGAACAGATACGCAGTATTTT. Its protein product is CASSVFGSGTDTQYF.

The V and J genes are TRBV2 and TRBJ2-3; a weak D match, TRBD2 (5 bases). The ends were cut back, 5 bases at V and 5 bases at J, with 23 bases in the middle. CDR1 is SNHLY and CDR2 is FYNNEI in the germline V gene. This CDR3 is built from 17 residues. CDR3 amino acids: CASSSMQRLAWEDTQYF. CDR3 in DNA: TGTGCCAGCAGTTCCATGCAGCGGCTTGCTTGGGAAGATACGCAGTATTTT.

This rearrangement joins TRBV5-4 to TRBJ2-5; 12 nucleotides line up with TRBD2. This CDR3 has 16 amino acids. The ends lost 2 bases at V and 5 bases at J; junction bases unmatched: 7. Germline V gene sequence: CDR1 SGHNT, CDR2 YYREEE (reference sequence). The CDR3, as DNA: TGTGCCAGCAGCTTCCGACTAGCGGGAGTAGGCGAGACCCAGTACTTC. The encoded protein is CASSFRLAGVGETQYF.

The CDR3 reads CASSLEIAGAPSNEQFF. The CDR3 DNA follows: TGTGCCAGCAGCTTAGAGATCGCAGGGGCCCCTAGCAATGAGCAGTTCTTC. The chain has TRBV7-8 and TRBJ2-1; possible D gene TRBD1, 6 bases. The CDR3 consists of 17 residues. The germline V gene encodes CDR1 SGHVS and CDR2 FQNEAQ. Trimming left V 1 base short and J 6 bases short, with 19 bases between.

The table lists this clone with a few counts. The chain couples TRBV6-6 to TRBJ1-2; 7 bases fit TRBD1. J lost 5 bases, V lost 6 bases, and 9 bases had no gene match. CDR1 MNHNY and CDR2 SVGAGI come from the germline V gene (reference sequence). The length of the CDR3 is 14 residues. The CDR3 coding sequence is TGTGCCAGCAGCTCAAGTCAACAGGGGTATGGCTACACCTTC. The encoded protein is CASSSSQQGYGYTF.

The chain recombines TRBV19 with TRBJ1-3; possible D gene TRBD1, 5 bases. The V end was cut by 7 bases, the J end by 1 base, with 11 bases between. CDR1 and CDR2 from the germline V gene are LNHDA and SQIVND (reference sequence). The CDR3 is 14 amino acids. CDR3 amino acids: CASKKGRSGNTIYF. CDR3 coding DNA: TGTGCCAGTAAGAAGGGGAGGTCTGGAAACACCATATATTTT. The whole variable domain, filled in from reference TRBV19 and TRBJ1-3, reads DGGITQSPKYLFRKEGQNVTLSCEQNLNHDAMYWYRQDPGQGLRLIYYSQIVNDFQKGDIAEGYSVSREKKESFPLTVTSAQKNPTAFYLCASKKGRSGNTIYFGEGSWLTVV.

This chain links TRBV4-1 with TRBJ1-2, with 7 bases lining up with TRBD1. This CDR3 region has 14 residues. V was clipped by 3 bases and J by 6 bases; unmatched bases: 7. From germline, CDR1 is MGHRA and CDR2 YSYEKL. The CDR3 loop reads CASSQEDRVDGYTF. The DNA for the CDR3 is TGCGCCAGCAGCCAGGAAGACAGGGTAGATGGCTACACCTTC.

V is TRBV5-1 and J is TRBJ2-1; 8 bases align to TRBD2. The germline gives CDR1 SGHRS, CDR2 YFSETQ. This CDR3 is 14 amino acids long. V was clipped by 3 bases and J by 6 bases; unmatched bases: 5. CDR3 coding DNA: TGCGCCAGCAGCTCCGGGACTAGTCCCAATGAGCAGTTCTTC. Translated, it gives CASSSGTSPNEQFF.

The chain links TRBV6-5 to TRBJ2-2; D unresolved. The CDR3 is made up of 11 amino acids. Trimming took 6 bases from V and 7 from J, leaving 6 bases between them. The germline V gene has CDR1 MNHEY and CDR2 SVGAGI. The CDR3 region is CASRYLGELFF. The CDR3 DNA is TGTGCCAGCAGGTACCTCGGGGAGCTGTTTTTT.

This clone was counted a single time. V is TRBV6-1 and J is TRBJ1-1; maybe TRBD1 (5 bases). CDR1 is MNHNS, CDR2 SASEGT, per germline. Trimming removed 1 base at V and 0 bases at J, with 18 bases between. There are 18 residues in the CDR3. The CDR3 region has the DNA TGTGCCAGCAGTGAAGTGGCTTGGGTAGTAGGGGTGAACACTGAAGCTTTCTTT. Translation: CASSEVAWVVGVNTEAFF.

The V and J genes are TRBV5-1 and TRBJ2-6, with D maybe TRBD1 (7 bases). The V end was cut by 3 bases, the J end by 2 bases, with 18 bases between. This CDR3 is built from 18 residues. CDR1 and CDR2 from the germline V gene are SGHRS and YFSETQ. The CDR3 here is CASSWRDRTLTGANVLTF. In DNA form, the CDR3 reads TGCGCCAGCAGCTGGCGGGACAGAACACTTACTGGGGCCAACGTCCTGACTTTC.